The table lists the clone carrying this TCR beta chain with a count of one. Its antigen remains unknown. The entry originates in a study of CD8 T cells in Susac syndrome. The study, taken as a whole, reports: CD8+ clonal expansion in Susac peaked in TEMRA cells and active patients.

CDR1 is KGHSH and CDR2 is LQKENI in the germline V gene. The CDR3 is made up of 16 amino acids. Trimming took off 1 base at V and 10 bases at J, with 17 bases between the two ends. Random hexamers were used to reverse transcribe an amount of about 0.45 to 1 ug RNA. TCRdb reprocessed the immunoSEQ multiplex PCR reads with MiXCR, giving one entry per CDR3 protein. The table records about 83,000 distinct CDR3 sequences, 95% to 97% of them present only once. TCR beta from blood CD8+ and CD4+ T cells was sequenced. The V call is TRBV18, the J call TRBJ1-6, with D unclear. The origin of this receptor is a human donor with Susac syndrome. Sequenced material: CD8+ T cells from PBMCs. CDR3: CASSPQGEERDSPLHF. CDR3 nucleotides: TGTGCCAGCTCACCACAGGGCGAGGAACGCGACTCACCCCTCCACTTT.